The 6 T cell receptor beta chains reported below all come from one sample, sequenced in a study of T-cell memory formation after mild COVID-19. One entry per CDR3 protein, called by TCRdb with MiXCR from the 5' RACE reads. The data hold about 350,000 distinct CDR3 sequences, with roughly an eighth observed a single time. The material sequenced was PBMCs or a T cell subset sorted from them (not recorded which). These receptors originate from a man aged 18-30 years who had mild COVID-19 (a few samples of this study predate the infection). Cell type and time point are not known.

Only a few counts were recorded for this clonotype. The genes are TRBV6-4 and TRBJ2-6; 7 nucleotides agree with TRBD1. The germline V gene encodes CDR1 MRHNA and CDR2 SNTAGT. V lost 0 bases, J lost 2 bases, and 10 bases stayed unmatched. There are 19 residues in the CDR3. CDR3 DNA sequence: TGTGCCAGCAGTGACTCGAGGGGCAGGGGGAATCCTGGGGCCAACGTCCTGACTTTC. Its protein is CASSDSRGRGNPGANVLTF.

The V call is TRBV20-1, the J call TRBJ1-5; D remains unclear. Deletions cut 0 bases from V and 4 bases from J, with 10 bases between. The CDR3 spans 14 residues. Germline lookup yields CDR1 DFQATT and CDR2 SNEGSKA (reference sequence). The CDR3 is CSARDGLLNQPQHF. The DNA of the CDR3 is TGCAGTGCTAGAGATGGCCTCTTAAATCAGCCCCAGCATTTT.

This clonotype was picked up a small number of times. This chain connects TRBV4-3 to TRBJ2-1, with D possibly being TRBD2 (5 bases). This CDR3 has 15 amino acids. CDR1 is LGHNA, CDR2 YSLEER, per germline. The V and J ends lost 4 bases and 10 bases respectively, with 20 bases between them. The CDR3 sequence is CASSLERTGDAEQFF. CDR3 coding DNA: TGCGCCAGCAGCCTCGAACGGACTGGAGACGCGGAGCAGTTCTTC.

This clonotype occurred many times. The J gene is TRBJ2-3, the V gene TRBV20-1; 9 bases align to TRBD1. Unmatched junction bases numbered 8, after V lost 5 bases and J lost 8 bases. CDR3 length: 13 residues. Germline loops: CDR1 DFQATT, CDR2 SNEGSKA (reference sequence). The CDR3 protein is CSAPDRGLPTQYF. The CDR3 DNA reads TGCAGTGCTCCGGACAGGGGACTCCCTACGCAGTATTTT.

This clonotype appeared a few times. The V call is TRBV11-2, the J call TRBJ1-2; D not certain. CDR1 is SGHAT, CDR2 FQNNGV, per germline. The CDR3 contains 14 residues. V dropped 8 bases and J dropped 4 bases, with 17 bases sitting between them. The CDR3 reads CASRPLVSVYGYTF. Here the CDR3 DNA reads TGTGCCAGCCGTCCATTGGTTTCAGTCTATGGCTACACCTTC.

The V call is TRBV7-9, the J call TRBJ2-3, with 7 bases that match TRBD1. Losses at the gene ends were 11 bases for V and 6 bases for J; bases not matched to a gene: 23. The CDR3 contains 17 residues. Germline CDR1 reads SEHNR; CDR2 reads FQNEAQ (reference sequence). CDR3 in DNA: TGTGCCCACGATGTACTACAGGGGCAATGGGATAGGGATACGCAGTATTTT. As protein: CAHDVLQGQWDRDTQYF.